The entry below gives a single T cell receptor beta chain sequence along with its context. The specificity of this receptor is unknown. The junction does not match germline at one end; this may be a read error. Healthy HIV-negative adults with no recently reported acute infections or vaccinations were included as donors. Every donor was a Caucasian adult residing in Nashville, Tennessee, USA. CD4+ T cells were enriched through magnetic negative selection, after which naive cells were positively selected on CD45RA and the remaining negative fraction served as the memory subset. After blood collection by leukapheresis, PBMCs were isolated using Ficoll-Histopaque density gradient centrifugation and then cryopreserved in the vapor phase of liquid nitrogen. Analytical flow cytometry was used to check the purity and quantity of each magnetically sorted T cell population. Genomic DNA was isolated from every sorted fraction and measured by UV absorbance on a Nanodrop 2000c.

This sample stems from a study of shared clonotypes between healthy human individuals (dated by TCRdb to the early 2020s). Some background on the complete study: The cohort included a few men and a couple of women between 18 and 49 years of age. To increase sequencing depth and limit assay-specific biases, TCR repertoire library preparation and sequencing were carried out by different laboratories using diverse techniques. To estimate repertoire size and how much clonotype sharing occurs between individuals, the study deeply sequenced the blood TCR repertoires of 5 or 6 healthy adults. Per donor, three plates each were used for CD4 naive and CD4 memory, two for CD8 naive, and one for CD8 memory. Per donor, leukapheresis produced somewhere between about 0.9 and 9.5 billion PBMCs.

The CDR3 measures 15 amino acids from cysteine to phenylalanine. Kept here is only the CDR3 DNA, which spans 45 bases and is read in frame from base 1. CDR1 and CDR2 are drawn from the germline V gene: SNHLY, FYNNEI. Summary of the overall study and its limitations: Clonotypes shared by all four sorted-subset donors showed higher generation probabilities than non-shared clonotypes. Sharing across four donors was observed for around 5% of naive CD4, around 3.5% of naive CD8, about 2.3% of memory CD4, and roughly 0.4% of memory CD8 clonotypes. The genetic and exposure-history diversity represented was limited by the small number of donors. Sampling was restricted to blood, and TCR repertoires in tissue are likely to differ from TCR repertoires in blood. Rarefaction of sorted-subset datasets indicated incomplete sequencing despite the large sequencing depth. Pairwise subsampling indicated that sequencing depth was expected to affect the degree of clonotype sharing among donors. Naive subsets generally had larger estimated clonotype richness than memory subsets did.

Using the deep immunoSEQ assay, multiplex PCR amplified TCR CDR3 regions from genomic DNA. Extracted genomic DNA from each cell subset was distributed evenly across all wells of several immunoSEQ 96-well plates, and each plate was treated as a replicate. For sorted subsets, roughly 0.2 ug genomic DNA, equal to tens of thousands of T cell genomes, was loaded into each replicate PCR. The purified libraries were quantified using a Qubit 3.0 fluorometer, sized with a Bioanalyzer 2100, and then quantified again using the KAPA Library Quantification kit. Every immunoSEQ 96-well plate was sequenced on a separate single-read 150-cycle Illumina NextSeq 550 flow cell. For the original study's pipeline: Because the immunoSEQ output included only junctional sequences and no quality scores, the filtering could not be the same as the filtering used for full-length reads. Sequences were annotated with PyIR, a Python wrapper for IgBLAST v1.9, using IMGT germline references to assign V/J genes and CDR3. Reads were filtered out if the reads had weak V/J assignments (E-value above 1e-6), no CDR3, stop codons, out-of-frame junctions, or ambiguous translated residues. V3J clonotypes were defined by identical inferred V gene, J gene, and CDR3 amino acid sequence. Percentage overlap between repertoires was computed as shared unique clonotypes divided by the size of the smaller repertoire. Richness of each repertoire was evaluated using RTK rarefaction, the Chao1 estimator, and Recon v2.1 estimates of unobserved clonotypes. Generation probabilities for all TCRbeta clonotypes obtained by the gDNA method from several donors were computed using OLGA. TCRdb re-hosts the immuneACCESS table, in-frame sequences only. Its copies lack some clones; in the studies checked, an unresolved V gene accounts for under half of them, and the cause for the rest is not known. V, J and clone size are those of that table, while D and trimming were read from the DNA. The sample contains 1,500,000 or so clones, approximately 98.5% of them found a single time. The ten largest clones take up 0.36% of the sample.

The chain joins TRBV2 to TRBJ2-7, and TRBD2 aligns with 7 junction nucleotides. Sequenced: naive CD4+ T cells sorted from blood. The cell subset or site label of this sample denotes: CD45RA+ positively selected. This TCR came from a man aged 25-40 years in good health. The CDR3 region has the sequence CASSVGGAHSSKRDF. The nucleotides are TGTGCCAGCAGTGTGGGAGGGGCGCACAGCTCTAAGAGGGACTTC.